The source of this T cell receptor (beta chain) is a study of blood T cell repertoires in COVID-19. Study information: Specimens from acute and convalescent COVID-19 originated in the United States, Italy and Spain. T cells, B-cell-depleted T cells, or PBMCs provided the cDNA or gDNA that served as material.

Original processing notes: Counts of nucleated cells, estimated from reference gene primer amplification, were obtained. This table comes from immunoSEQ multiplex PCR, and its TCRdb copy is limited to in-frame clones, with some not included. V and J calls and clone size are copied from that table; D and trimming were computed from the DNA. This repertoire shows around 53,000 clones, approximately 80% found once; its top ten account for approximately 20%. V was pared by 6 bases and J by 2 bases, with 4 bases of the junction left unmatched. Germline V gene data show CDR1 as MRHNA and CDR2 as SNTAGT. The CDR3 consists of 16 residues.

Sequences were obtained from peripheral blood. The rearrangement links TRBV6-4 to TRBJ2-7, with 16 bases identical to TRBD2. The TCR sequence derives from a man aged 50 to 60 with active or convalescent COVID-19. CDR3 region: CASRGTSGREPYEQYF. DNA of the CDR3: TGTGCCAGCAGGGGGACTAGCGGGAGGGAGCCCTACGAGCAGTACTTC.